The 32 T cell receptor beta chains given below trace back to one sample, sequenced in a study of cytomegalovirus exposure and HLA in healthy donors. The repertoire was sequenced with immunoSEQ multiplex PCR; TCRdb's copy has only in-frame clones and lacks some. Of 45,000 to 65,000 clones listed, approximately 89% were seen once; the top ten hold 7.5% to 9.5%. Sequenced sample: PBMCs. The receptors come from a woman aged 18-35 years in good health and CMV-seropositive.

J is TRBJ1-2 and V is TRBV5-6, with D perhaps matching TRBD1 (5 bases). The length of the CDR3 is 13 residues. Looked up from germline, CDR1 is SGHDT and CDR2 is YYEEEE. The V gene lost 3 bases and the J gene lost 8 bases, with 14 bases spanning the gap. CDR3 amino acids: CASSSGGFGGYTF. The DNA of the CDR3 is TGTGCCAGCAGCTCGGGGGGTTTCGGAGGCTACACCTTC. Together with reference TRBV5-6 and TRBJ1-2, the CDR3 gives the full variable domain: DAGVTQSPTHLIKTRGQQVTLRCSPKSGHDTVSWYQQALGQGPQFIFQYYEEEERQRGNFPDRFSGHQFPNYSSELNVNALLLGDSALYLCASSSGGFGGYTFGSGTRLTVV.

V and J are TRBV6-5 and TRBJ1-1, with D possibly being TRBD1 (5 bases). The CDR3 length is 14 residues. Trimming removed 6 bases from V and 4 bases from J, with 15 bases in between. Germline CDR1 is MNHEY and CDR2 is SVGAGI. This CDR3 reads CASRAGFGTTEAFF. Written as DNA, the CDR3 is TGTGCCAGCAGGGCAGGGTTCGGCACCACTGAAGCTTTCTTT.

The chain is built from TRBV6-4 and TRBJ1-2; D is perhaps TRBD1 (5 bases). Trimming shortened V by 5 bases and J by 8 bases, and 15 bases separated the two germline ends. The length of the CDR3 is 13 residues. The germline CDR1 and CDR2 sequences are MRHNA and SNTAGT. The DNA of the CDR3 is TGTGCCAGCAGTCAGACTAGGGGCTGGGGCTACACCTTC. Encoded protein: CASSQTRGWGYTF.

This chain joins TRBV9 and TRBJ1-2; no reliable D call. Germline values: CDR1 SGDLS, CDR2 YYNGEE. Trimming took 4 bases from V and 1 from J, leaving 8 bases between them. This CDR3 is 13 amino acids long. The chain's CDR3 is CASSTGRNYGYTF. The CDR3 DNA follows: TGTGCCAGCAGCACGGGTCGTAACTATGGCTACACCTTC. Full variable domain (outside the CDR3, taken from reference TRBV9 and TRBJ1-2): DSGVTQTPKHLITATGQRVTLRCSPRSGDLSVYWYQQSLDQGLQFLIQYYNGEERAKGNILERFSAQQFPDLHSELNLSSLELGDSALYFCASSTGRNYGYTFGSGTRLTVV.

The gene calls are TRBV6-1 and TRBJ2-1; D ambiguous. Germline lookup yields CDR1 MNHNS and CDR2 SASEGT. This CDR3 comprises 14 residues. V was cut by 1 base and J by 2 bases, with 6 bases left in between. The CDR3 region has the DNA TGTGCCAGCAGTGAAGGGCAGGCCTACAATGAGCAGTTCTTC. The encoded protein is CASSEGQAYNEQFF.

The rearrangement uses TRBV6-1 and TRBJ2-7, with D possibly TRBD1 on 6 matching bases. Germline V gene lookup returns CDR1 MNHNS and CDR2 SASEGT. Trimming pared 1 base from V and 5 bases from J, leaving 12 bases between. There are 14 residues in the CDR3. The CDR3 region is CASSEVGQGNEQYF. In DNA form, the CDR3 reads TGTGCCAGCAGTGAAGTAGGTCAGGGGAACGAGCAGTACTTC.

V is TRBV6-4 and J is TRBJ2-2, with D possibly matching TRBD2 (6 bases). V was pared by 4 bases and J by 2 bases, with 11 bases between. The CDR3 length is 15 residues. The V gene's germline CDR1 is MRHNA and CDR2 SNTAGT. Here the CDR3 reads CASSVEGGNTGELFF. CDR3 in DNA: TGTGCCAGCAGTGTTGAGGGAGGTAACACCGGGGAGCTGTTTTTT.

The CDR3 here is CASGQERGFLETQYF. DNA of the CDR3: TGTGCCAGCGGGCAGGAGCGGGGGTTTTTGGAGACCCAGTACTTC. The rearrangement joins TRBV2 to TRBJ2-5, with 8 bases that match TRBD2. Unmatched junction bases numbered 13, after V lost 8 bases and J lost 5 bases. From germline, CDR1 is SNHLY and CDR2 FYNNEI. This CDR3 comprises 15 residues.

The chain joins TRBV5-6 to TRBJ1-6; no clear D gene. The CDR3 runs 16 residues. CDR1 is SGHDT and CDR2 is YYEEEE in the germline V gene. The V end was cut by 4 bases, the J end by 3 bases, with 14 bases between. As DNA, the CDR3 is TGTGCCAGCAGCATCAAGGAGTGGTACTATAATTCACCCCTCCACTTT. Residues: CASSIKEWYYNSPLHF.

The chain has TRBV27 and TRBJ1-1; TRBD1 matches at 8 bases. The CDR3 consists of 14 residues. Trimming removed 5 bases from V and 1 base from J; junction bases left unmatched: 3. In germline, CDR1 is MNHEY, CDR2 SMNVEV (reference sequence). CDR3 protein: CASSKGQGNTEAFF. The CDR3 DNA sequence: TGTGCCAGCAGTAAAGGACAGGGGAACACTGAAGCTTTCTTT.

The rearrangement joins TRBV28 to TRBJ1-1; 7 positions agree with TRBD1. This CDR3 is built from 15 residues. Germline V lookup: CDR1 MDHEN, CDR2 SYDVKM. With 6 bases clipped from V and 1 base from J, the junction kept 8 bases outside the gene matches. The CDR3 coding sequence is TGTGCCAGCAGCTTGCTCGCAGGGGGGAACACTGAAGCTTTCTTT. Translating gives CASSLLAGGNTEAFF.

This clone was found once. This rearrangement joins TRBV27 to TRBJ1-2; 7 nucleotides agree with TRBD1. The CDR3 spans 14 residues. Losses at the gene ends were 2 bases for V and 5 bases for J; bases not matched to a gene: 5. Germline CDR1 is MNHEY and CDR2 is SMNVEV (reference sequence). As DNA, the CDR3 is TGTGCCAGCAGTTTAGGGGGACAGCATTATGGCTACACCTTC. This codes for CASSLGGQHYGYTF.

V usage is TRBV7-2 and J usage is TRBJ2-7; weak D call: TRBD1 (5 bases). The V gene lost 5 bases and the J gene lost 3 bases, with 8 bases spanning the gap. Germline lookup yields CDR1 SGHTA and CDR2 FQGNSA. CDR3 length: 12 amino acids. DNA of the CDR3: TGTGCCAGCAGCCACGACAGCTACGAGCAGTACTTC. Its protein product is CASSHDSYEQYF.

Only a few counts were recorded for this clone. V and J are TRBV5-1 and TRBJ2-5; 13 positions agree with TRBD2. This CDR3 region has 16 residues. In germline, CDR1 is SGHRS, CDR2 YFSETQ. V shed 4 bases, J shed 2 bases, and the junction held 5 bases outside the gene matches. The CDR3 DNA is TGCGCCAGCAGCCCACAACTAGCGGGGGGGCAAGAGACCCAGTACTTC. This encodes CASSPQLAGGQETQYF. Combining the CDR3 with reference TRBV5-1 and TRBJ2-5 gives the whole variable domain KAGVTQTPRYLIKTRGQQVTLSCSPISGHRSVSWYQQTPGQGLQFLFEYFSETQRNKGNFPGRFSGRQFSNSRSEMNVSTLELGDSALYLCASSPQLAGGQETQYFGPGTRLLVL.

The chain carries TRBV7-9 and TRBJ2-5; D perhaps matches TRBD1 (6 bases). In germline, CDR1 is SEHNR, CDR2 FQNEAQ (reference sequence). V gave up 8 bases and J gave up 4 bases, with 20 bases separating them. CDR3 size: 15 residues. CDR3 DNA sequence: TGTGCCAGCGGACAGACCCGTGGAATTGGAGAGACCCAGTACTTC. Protein: CASGQTRGIGETQYF. Full variable domain (missing parts from reference TRBV7-9 and TRBJ2-5): DTGVSQNPRHKITKRGQNVTFRCDPISEHNRLYWYRQTLGQGPEFLTYFQNEAQLEKSRLLSDRFSAERPKGSFSTLEIQRTEQGDSAMYLCASGQTRGIGETQYFGPGTRLLVL.

The rearrangement uses TRBV4-1 and TRBJ1-1; perhaps TRBD1 as D (6 bases). Trimming took off 3 bases at V and 4 bases at J, with 9 bases between the two ends. There are 13 residues in the CDR3. Germline V gene lookup returns CDR1 MGHRA and CDR2 YSYEKL. The CDR3 region is CASSHLGGTEAFF. The CDR3 DNA sequence: TGCGCCAGCAGCCATTTAGGGGGCACTGAAGCTTTCTTT.

This clone was detected only a few times. The chain recombines TRBV5-1 with TRBJ2-7; no clear D. Trimming removed 0 bases from V and 6 bases from J, with 10 bases in between. The length of the CDR3 is 13 residues. Germline V gene lookup returns CDR1 SGHRS and CDR2 YFSETQ. The CDR3 nucleotides read TGCGCCAGCAGCTTGGCCGGTGGTAGCGAGCAGTACTTC. This gives the protein CASSLAGGSEQYF.

The chain combines TRBV30 with TRBJ2-1; TRBD2 matches 11 bases. This CDR3 is 18 amino acids long. Germline V CDR1 and CDR2: GTSNPN, SVGIG (reference sequence). Trimming took 1 base from V and 9 from J; bases not matched to a gene: 17. CDR3 nucleotides: TGTGCCTGGAGTGGGGTTAGCGGGGGGGCACCATATGCGGGTGAGCAGTTCTTC. Its protein is CAWSGVSGGAPYAGEQFF. Combining the CDR3 with reference TRBV30 and TRBJ2-1 gives the whole variable domain SQTIHQWPATLVQPVGSPLSLECTVEGTSNPNLYWYRQAAGRGLQLLFYSVGIGQISSEVPQNLSASRPQDRQFILSSKKLLLSDSGFYLCAWSGVSGGAPYAGEQFFGPGTRLTVL.

The chain uses TRBV5-3 and TRBJ2-7; 7 nucleotides line up with TRBD1. TRBV5-3 qualifies as an ORF whose function is uncertain. This CDR3 is built from 16 residues. Trimming took 6 bases from V and 7 from J; bases not matched to a gene: 19. CDR3 nucleotides: TGTGCCAGAAAGGAGCCAAAACAGGGGACAAGAAGGGAGCAGTACTTC. Translation gives CARKEPKQGTRREQYF.

The rearrangement joins TRBV10-1 to TRBJ2-7; TRBD1 agrees at 7 bases. The CDR3 spans 14 residues. CDR1 is WNHNN and CDR2 is SYGVQD in the germline V gene (reference sequence). Unmatched junction bases numbered 10, after V lost 5 bases and J lost 6 bases. The CDR3 is CASSPGTEEGEQYF. CDR3 DNA sequence: TGCGCCAGCAGTCCCGGGACAGAAGAAGGCGAGCAGTACTTC.

V gene TRBV7-3 combines with J gene TRBJ2-6; unclear D gene. The CDR3 spans 17 residues. CDR1 and CDR2 (germline): SGHTA, FQGTGA. V was shortened by 0 bases and J by 0 bases, with 9 bases between the two germline ends. The CDR3 DNA sequence: TGTGCCAGCAGCTTAACCTTAGCCAACTCTGGGGCCAACGTCCTGACTTTC. The encoded protein is CASSLTLANSGANVLTF.

V gene TRBV28 combines with J gene TRBJ2-5; maybe TRBD2 (5 bases). Trimming left V 7 bases short and J 6 bases short, with 21 bases between. Germline V gene sequence: CDR1 MDHEN, CDR2 SYDVKM. This CDR3 spans 15 amino acids. The CDR3 protein is CASTPVAGSEQTQYF. CDR3 bases: TGTGCCAGCACTCCTGTGGCGGGTTCGGAGCAGACCCAGTACTTC.

The chain carries TRBV18 and TRBJ2-3; D is ambiguous. This CDR3 region has 14 residues. Germline values: CDR1 KGHSH, CDR2 LQKENI. V lost 4 bases and J 1 base, leaving 9 bases between the germline ends. CDR3 coding DNA: TGTGCCAGCTCACTGGAGCCCGGCACAGATACGCAGTATTTT. This codes for CASSLEPGTDTQYF. Supplemented by reference TRBV18 and TRBJ2-3, the full variable domain reads NAGVMQNPRHLVRRRGQEARLRCSPMKGHSHVYWYRQLPEEGLKFMVYLQKENIIDESGMPKERFSAEFPKEGPSILRIQQVVRGDSAAYFCASSLEPGTDTQYFGPGTRLTVL.

This clone was detected only a few times. The rearrangement joins TRBV7-3 to TRBJ2-7; D is unresolved. This CDR3 has 13 residues. CDR1 SGHTA and CDR2 FQGTGA come from the germline V gene. V shed 5 bases and J shed 4 bases, with 12 bases lying between them. The CDR3 loop reads CASSARPGYEQYF. CDR3 sequence (DNA): TGTGCCAGCAGCGCCCGCCCAGGATACGAGCAGTACTTC. Filled out from reference TRBV7-3 and TRBJ2-7, the complete variable domain reads GAGVSQTPSNKVTEKGKYVELRCDPISGHTALYWYRQSLGQGPEFLIYFQGTGAADDSGLPNDRFFAVRPEGSVSTLKIQRTERGDSAVYLCASSARPGYEQYFGPGTRLTVT.

The J gene is TRBJ2-7, the V gene TRBV6-5, with TRBD1 identical over 9 bases. V was clipped by 7 bases and J by 5 bases; unmatched bases: 12. The CDR3 covers 15 residues. Germline CDR1 and CDR2: MNHEY and SVGAGI. The CDR3: CASNNYRDRVNEQYF. The CDR3, as DNA: TGTGCCAGCAACAACTACCGGGACAGGGTTAACGAGCAGTACTTC.

This rearrangement joins TRBV7-2 to TRBJ1-2; D is uncertain. V lost 5 bases and J lost 4, with 14 bases in between. This CDR3 spans 14 amino acids. The germline CDR1 and CDR2 sequences are SGHTA and FQGNSA. In nucleotides, the CDR3 is TGTGCCAGCAGCCCGGTGCGTTTCGGCTATGGCTACACCTTC. Its translation is CASSPVRFGYGYTF.

The chain is built from TRBV6-1 and TRBJ1-6, with D maybe TRBD1 (5 bases). The CDR3 spans 16 residues. Per germline, CDR1 MNHNS and CDR2 SASEGT. Trimming cost V 3 bases and J 10 bases, with 19 bases left between them. This chain's CDR3 is CASSEGLGGAGSPLHF. In DNA form, the CDR3 reads TGTGCCAGCAGTGAGGGCCTAGGTGGGGCAGGATCACCCCTCCACTTT.

V is TRBV9 and J is TRBJ2-3; 10 bases are a match to TRBD2. The CDR3 spans 16 residues. Unmatched junction bases numbered 8, after V lost 4 bases and J lost 3 bases. The V gene's germline CDR1 is SGDLS and CDR2 YYNGEE. The CDR3 coding sequence is TGTGCCAGCAGCCCCATAGCGGGGGGTTCTACAGATACGCAGTATTTT. Protein product: CASSPIAGGSTDTQYF.

DNA for the CDR3: TGTGCCAGCAGCTTAGCGCATGGAGCGGGGTACACAGATACGCAGTATTTT. Encoded protein: CASSLAHGAGYTDTQYF. The V and J genes are TRBV7-6 and TRBJ2-3, with TRBD2 matching 7 bases. The length of the CDR3 is 17 residues. Germline V gene lookup returns CDR1 SGHVS and CDR2 FNYEAQ. V shed 0 bases and J 2 bases; nucleotides not matched to a gene: 8.

The J gene is TRBJ2-3, the V gene TRBV7-9; 12 bases align to TRBD2. V lost 1 base to trimming and J lost 6 bases; unmatched junction nucleotides: 5. This CDR3 has 16 amino acids. CDR1 is SEHNR, CDR2 FQNEAQ, per germline (reference sequence). CDR3 nucleotides: TGTGCCAGCAGCTTAGTACTAGCGGGGGGCCCCGATACGCAGTATTTT. Protein product: CASSLVLAGGPDTQYF.

The CDR3 reads CASSSSSGGHQETQYF. The CDR3 DNA is TGCGCCAGCAGCTCTTCTAGCGGGGGGCACCAAGAGACCCAGTACTTC. The genes are TRBV5-1 and TRBJ2-5, with TRBD2 identical over 11 bases. V lost 3 bases and J lost 0; bases outside the gene matches: 4. The CDR3 covers 16 residues. CDR1 SGHRS and CDR2 YFSETQ come from the germline V gene.

The V gene is TRBV11-1, the J gene TRBJ2-7; D perhaps matches TRBD1 (6 bases). V dropped 5 bases and J dropped 3 bases, with 14 bases sitting between them. The CDR3 is made up of 14 amino acids. Germline V gene lookup returns CDR1 SGHAT and CDR2 FQDESV (reference sequence). CDR3: CASSPPGHNYEQYF. The CDR3 DNA follows: TGTGCCAGCAGCCCTCCGGGACACAACTACGAGCAGTACTTC.